The present TCR beta chain was sequenced within a study of T cell responses to AZD1222 COVID-19 vaccine. The CDR3 totals 14 residues. The V and J ends lost 10 bases and 6 bases, in that order; junction bases with no gene match: 7. CDR1 is MNHEY and CDR2 is SVGAGI in the germline V gene. Study-wide findings and caveats: Spike-specific TCR breadth rose after two AZD1222 doses, and depth rose as well. Donors in the cohort were predominantly white British and more often female, and clonal diversity was possibly underestimated. CD4 TCRs covered the whole spike, strongest at regions 160-218 and 743-854.

To note about this clone: As yet, its antigen is unknown.

The analysis combined second doses at about 4 or about 12 weeks. The protocol was immunoSEQ multiplex PCR, while the TCRdb copy is restricted to in-frame clones and leaves out a portion. The data contain 110,000 or so clones, 70% to 90% of them singletons. The sequencing here drew on peripheral blood, taken 28 days after the second AZD1222 dose. V and J are TRBV6-5 and TRBJ2-1; 12 bases line up with TRBD2. This receptor was obtained from an adult who received the AZD1222 COVID-19 vaccine. CDR3 nucleotide sequence: TGTGCCATCACCAGACTAGCGGGAGCCAATGAGCAGTTCTTC. This encodes CAITRLAGANEQFF.